This T cell receptor (beta chain) was found in a study of shared clonotypes between healthy human individuals. The assay was carried out at the deep level. In the study's own analysis: Junction-only sequences without quality scores were provided by ImmunoSEQ, so filtering was different. Data came from immunoSEQ multiplex PCR; TCRdb stores just in-frame clones and leaves some out. V, J and clone size are those of that table, while D and trimming were read from the DNA. The table lists some 2 million clones, 85% to 95% of them singletons. Points on this clone: No antigen is known for it.

Study observations and caveats: Naive CD4 clonotype sharing across a handful of donors was about 5.3%.

CD8 cells regarded as naive lacked CD45RO, were positively chosen for CCR7, and omitted terminally differentiated effector memory CD45RA+ cells. The receptor was isolated from a young man in good health. Sequences were obtained from naive CD8+ T cells sorted from blood.

Written as DNA, the CDR3 is TGCGCCAGCAGCTTGGGGGACCATCAGCCCCAGCATTTT. Amino acids: CASSLGDHQPQHF. The gene calls are TRBV5-1 and TRBJ1-5, with a tentative D call TRBD1 (5 bases). The CDR3 loop spans 13 amino acids. The germline V gene has CDR1 SGHRS and CDR2 YFSETQ. V was clipped by 0 bases and J by 5 bases, with 6 bases between them.